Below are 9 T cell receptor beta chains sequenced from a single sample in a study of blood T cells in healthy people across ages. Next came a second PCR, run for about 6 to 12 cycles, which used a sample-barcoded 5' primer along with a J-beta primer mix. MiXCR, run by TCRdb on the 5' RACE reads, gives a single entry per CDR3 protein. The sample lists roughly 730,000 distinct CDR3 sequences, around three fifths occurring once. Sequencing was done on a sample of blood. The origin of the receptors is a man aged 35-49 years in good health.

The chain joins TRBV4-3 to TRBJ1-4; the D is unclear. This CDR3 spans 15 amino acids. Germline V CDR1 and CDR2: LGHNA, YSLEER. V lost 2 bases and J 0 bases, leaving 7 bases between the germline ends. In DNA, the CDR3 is TGCGCCAGCAGCCAACACCTTGCAACTAATGAAAAACTGTTTTTT. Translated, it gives CASSQHLATNEKLFF.

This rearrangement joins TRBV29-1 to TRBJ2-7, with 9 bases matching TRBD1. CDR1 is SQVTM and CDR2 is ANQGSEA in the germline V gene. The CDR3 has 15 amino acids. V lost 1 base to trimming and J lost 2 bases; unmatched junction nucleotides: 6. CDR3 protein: CSVEGGQGTPYEQYF. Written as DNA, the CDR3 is TGCAGCGTTGAAGGGGGACAGGGCACGCCCTACGAGCAGTACTTC.

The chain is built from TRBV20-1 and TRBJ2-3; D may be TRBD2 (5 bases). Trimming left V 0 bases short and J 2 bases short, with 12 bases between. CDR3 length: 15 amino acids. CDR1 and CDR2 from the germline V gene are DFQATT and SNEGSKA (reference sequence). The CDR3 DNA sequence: TGCAGTGCTAGAGATCCACTAGTAATCACAGATACGCAGTATTTT. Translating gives CSARDPLVITDTQYF.

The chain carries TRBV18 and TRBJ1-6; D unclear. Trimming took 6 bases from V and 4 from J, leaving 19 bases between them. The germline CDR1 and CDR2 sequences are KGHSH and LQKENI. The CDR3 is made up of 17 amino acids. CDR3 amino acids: CASSDVTESNYNSPLHF. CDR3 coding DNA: TGTGCCAGCTCGGACGTGACGGAATCAAATTATAATTCACCCCTCCACTTT. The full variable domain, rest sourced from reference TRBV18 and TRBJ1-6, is NAGVMQNPRHLVRRRGQEARLRCSPMKGHSHVYWYRQLPEEGLKFMVYLQKENIIDESGMPKERFSAEFPKEGPSILRIQQVVRGDSAAYFCASSDVTESNYNSPLHFGNGTRLTVT.

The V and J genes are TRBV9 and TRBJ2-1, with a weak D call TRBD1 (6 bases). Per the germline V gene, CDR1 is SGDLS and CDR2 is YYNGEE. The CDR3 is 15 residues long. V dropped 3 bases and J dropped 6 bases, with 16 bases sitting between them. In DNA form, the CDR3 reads TGTGCCAGCAGCGCGACCCTAAGGGGGTTCAATGAGCAGTTCTTC. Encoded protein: CASSATLRGFNEQFF.

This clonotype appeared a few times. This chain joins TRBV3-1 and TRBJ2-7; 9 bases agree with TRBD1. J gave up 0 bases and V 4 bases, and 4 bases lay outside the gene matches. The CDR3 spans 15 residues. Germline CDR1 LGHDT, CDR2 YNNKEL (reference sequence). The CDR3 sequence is CASSPLQGASYEQYF. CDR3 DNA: TGTGCCAGCAGCCCCCTACAGGGGGCCTCCTACGAGCAGTACTTC.

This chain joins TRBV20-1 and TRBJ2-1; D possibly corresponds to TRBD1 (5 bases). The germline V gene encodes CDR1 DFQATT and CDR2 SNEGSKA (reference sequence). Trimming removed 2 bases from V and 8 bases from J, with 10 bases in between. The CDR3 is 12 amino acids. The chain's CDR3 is CSARWQGYEQFF. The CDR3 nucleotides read TGCAGTGCTAGATGGCAGGGCTATGAGCAGTTCTTC.

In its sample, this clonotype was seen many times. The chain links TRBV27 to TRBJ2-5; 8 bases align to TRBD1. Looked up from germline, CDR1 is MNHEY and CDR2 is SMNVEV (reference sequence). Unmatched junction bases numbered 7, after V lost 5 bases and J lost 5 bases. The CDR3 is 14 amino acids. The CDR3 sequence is CASSPGQGRETQYF. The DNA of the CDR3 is TGTGCCAGCAGTCCTGGACAGGGTAGGGAGACCCAGTACTTC.

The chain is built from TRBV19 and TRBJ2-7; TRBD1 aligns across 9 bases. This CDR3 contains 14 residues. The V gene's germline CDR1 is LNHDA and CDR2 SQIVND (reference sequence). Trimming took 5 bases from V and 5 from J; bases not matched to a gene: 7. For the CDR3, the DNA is TGTGCCAGTAGTGGGACAGGGCCAGCGCACGAGCAGTACTTC. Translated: CASSGTGPAHEQYF.